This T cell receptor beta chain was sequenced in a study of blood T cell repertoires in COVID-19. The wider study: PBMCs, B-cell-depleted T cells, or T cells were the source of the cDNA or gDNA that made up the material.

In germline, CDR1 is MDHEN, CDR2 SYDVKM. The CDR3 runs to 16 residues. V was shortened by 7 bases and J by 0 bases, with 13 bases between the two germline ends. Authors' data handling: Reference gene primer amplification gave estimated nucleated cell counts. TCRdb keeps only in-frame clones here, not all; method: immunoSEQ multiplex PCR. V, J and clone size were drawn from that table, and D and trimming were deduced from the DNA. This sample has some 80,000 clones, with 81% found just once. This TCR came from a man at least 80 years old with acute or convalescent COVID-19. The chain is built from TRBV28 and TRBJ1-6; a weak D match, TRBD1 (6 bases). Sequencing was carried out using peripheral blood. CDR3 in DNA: TGTGCCAGCATCACAGGGCGGAGCTCCTATAATTCACCCCTCCACTTT. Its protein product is CASITGRSSYNSPLHF.